This TCR beta chain was identified in a study of T-cell reconstitution after alpha-beta-depleted transplantation in children. This clonotype was counted many times. What it recognizes is unknown. General study points: Alpha-beta T cells present about two months after transplant were reported to originate from several hundred expanded graft clones. Newly generated T cells supplied most T-cell counts and diversity one year post-transplant. Elevated TCRbeta diversity at day 60 was traced, in some patients, to surviving recipient T cells and thymic progenitors.

For TCRbeta, the library was prepared with unique molecular identifiers. TCRdb redid the calling of the PCR reads with MiXCR, one entry per CDR3 protein. The sample consists of fewer than 700,000 distinct CDR3 sequences, approximately 13% of them appearing once. The J segment lost 2 bases and the V segment lost 5 bases, leaving 8 bases of the junction unmatched. Looked up from germline, CDR1 is SGHVS and CDR2 is FQNEAQ. The CDR3 is made up of 15 amino acids. The TCR was taken from a male patient younger than 18 who had a stem cell transplant for acute myeloid leukemia, so the T cells may come from the graft donor. The sample consisted of PBMCs, mostly from graft donor cells, taken 360 days after TCRalphabeta/CD19-depleted stem cell transplant. This chain connects TRBV7-8 to TRBJ2-7; 8 positions match TRBD1. The CDR3 sequence is CASSVAGQGTYEQYF. CDR3 DNA: TGTGCCAGCAGCGTGGCTGGACAGGGTACCTACGAGCAGTACTTC.